Following are 26 T cell receptor beta chains from one sample sequenced in a study of T cell responses to AZD1222 COVID-19 vaccine. Generated by immunoSEQ multiplex PCR, the TCRdb table keeps only in-frame clones and is missing some. The table includes some 31,000 clones, around three quarters detected once. The material was peripheral blood, obtained 28 days after the second AZD1222 dose. Receptors originate from an adult who received the AZD1222 COVID-19 vaccine.

The genes are TRBV27 and TRBJ2-7, with TRBD1 identical over 7 bases. Germline assignment: CDR1 MNHEY and CDR2 SMNVEV (reference sequence). V shed 8 bases and J 4 bases; nucleotides not matched to a gene: 14. CDR3 length: 15 residues. The chain's CDR3 is CASFYSGQLNYEQYV. CDR3 coding DNA: TGTGCCAGCTTCTACTCGGGACAGTTAAATTACGAGCAGTACGTC.

The chain couples TRBV18 to TRBJ2-1; D is ambiguous. V lost 4 bases and J lost 8, with 12 bases in between. Per the germline V gene, CDR1 is KGHSH and CDR2 is LQKENI. The CDR3 has 13 residues. CDR3 sequence (DNA): TGTGCCAGCTCACTAGTCACGGGCGATGAGCAGTTCTTC. It yields the protein CASSLVTGDEQFF.

The chain couples TRBV3-1 (or the pseudogene TRBV3-2) to TRBJ2-5; 13 bases are shared with TRBD2. With V trimmed by 0 bases and J by 4 bases, 5 bases remained unmatched. Germline V gives CDR1 LGHDT, CDR2 YNNKEL (reference sequence). The CDR3 covers 17 residues. DNA of the CDR3: TGTGCCAGCAGCCAAGATCCACTAGCGGGGGGGCGAGAGACCCAGTACTTC. Its translation is CASSQDPLAGGRETQYF.

Comment on this clone: The identical CDR3 is also encoded by other nucleotide sequences in the sample. The rearrangement links TRBV5-1 to TRBJ2-7; D may be TRBD1 (6 bases). V was trimmed by 3 bases and J by 2 bases, leaving 12 bases between them. The CDR3 sequence is 14 residues long. The germline CDR1 and CDR2 sequences are SGHRS and YFSETQ. In nucleotides, the CDR3 is TGCGCCAGCAGCTCCACAGGGACGACCTACGAGCAGTACTTC. This codes for CASSSTGTTYEQYF. Looking up the rest from reference TRBV5-1 and TRBJ2-7 gives the full variable domain: KAGVTQTPRYLIKTRGQQVTLSCSPISGHRSVSWYQQTPGQGLQFLFEYFSETQRNKGNFPGRFSGRQFSNSRSEMNVSTLELGDSALYLCASSSTGTTYEQYFGPGTRLTVT.

The chain carries TRBV7-3 and TRBJ1-6, with 9 bases that match TRBD1. The CDR3 covers 18 residues. CDR1 and CDR2 from the germline V gene are SGHTA and FQGTGA. V trimming: 4 bases; J trimming: 0 bases; junction bases outside the gene matches: 7. The CDR3 here is CASSSTGGPNSYNSPLHF. The DNA for the CDR3 is TGTGCCAGCAGCTCAACAGGGGGCCCGAACTCCTATAATTCACCCCTCCACTTT.

The chain combines TRBV27 with TRBJ1-6; D uncertain. The CDR3 is 16 amino acids. V was pared by 2 bases and J by 0 bases, with 8 bases between. Germline loops: CDR1 MNHEY, CDR2 SMNVEV (reference sequence). The CDR3 spells CASSLNRGSYNSPLHF. In DNA, the CDR3 is TGTGCCAGCAGTTTAAACCGGGGCTCCTATAATTCACCCCTCCACTTT.

The rearrangement links TRBV3-1 (or the pseudogene TRBV3-2) to TRBJ1-2; TRBD1 matches 7 bases. From germline, CDR1 is LGHDT and CDR2 YNNKEL (reference sequence). The CDR3 totals 15 residues. The V gene end was trimmed by 4 bases and the J gene end by 5 bases; junction bases not matched to a gene: 10. The CDR3 region is CASSPRGQKNYGYTF. CDR3 in DNA: TGTGCCAGCAGCCCCAGGGGACAGAAAAATTATGGCTACACCTTC.

V and J are TRBV6-5 and TRBJ2-1; 10 bases are shared with TRBD2. Germline V gene lookup returns CDR1 MNHEY and CDR2 SVGAGI. Losses at the gene ends were 4 bases for V and 8 bases for J; bases not matched to a gene: 11. The CDR3 spans 16 residues. The CDR3 coding sequence is TGTGCCAGCAGTTTCCGAAGCGGGGGGGCCTCCCATGAGCAGTTCTTC. Translation gives CASSFRSGGASHEQFF.

This clone was observed a few times. The V and J genes are TRBV7-9 and TRBJ2-2; 7 bases match TRBD1. CDR1 is SEHNR and CDR2 is FQNEAQ in the germline V gene (reference sequence). This CDR3 region has 14 residues. Trimming removed 8 bases from V and 3 bases from J; junction bases left unmatched: 6. The CDR3 bases are TGTGCCAGCGAAAGGGGGCGCGACACCGGGGAGCTGTTTTTT. This translates into CASERGRDTGELFF.

This rearrangement joins TRBV7-2 to TRBJ2-2; 15 nucleotides line up with TRBD2. This CDR3 region has 16 residues. Germline V CDR1 and CDR2: SGHTA, FQGNSA. V lost 6 bases to trimming and J lost 6 bases; unmatched junction nucleotides: 5. CDR3: CASREGLAGGPGELFF. In DNA form, the CDR3 reads TGTGCCAGCAGAGAAGGACTAGCGGGAGGGCCCGGGGAGCTGTTTTTT. The whole variable domain, remainder taken from reference TRBV7-2 and TRBJ2-2, is GAGVSQSPSNKVTEKGKDVELRCDPISGHTALYWYRQSLGQGLEFLIYFQGNSAPDKSGLPSDRFSAERTGGSVSTLTIQRTQQEDSAVYLCASREGLAGGPGELFFGEGSRLTVL.

This sequence joins TRBV7-6 and TRBJ1-5, with D unresolved. CDR1 is SGHVS, CDR2 FNYEAQ, per germline. The V and J ends lost 0 bases and 0 bases respectively, with 6 bases between them. The CDR3 sequence is 15 residues long. DNA for the CDR3: TGTGCCAGCAGCTTAGCGCCAAATAGCAATCAGCCCCAGCATTTT. It translates to CASSLAPNSNQPQHF.

By share, this clone counts as medium-sized. The chain is built from TRBV6-5 and TRBJ1-4; 9 nucleotides match TRBD1. Germline CDR1 MNHEY, CDR2 SVGAGI. Losses at the gene ends were 7 bases for V and 8 bases for J; bases not matched to a gene: 5. The length of the CDR3 is 13 residues. CDR3 protein: CASNRDRDEKLFF. The CDR3 nucleotides read TGTGCCAGCAATCGGGACAGGGACGAAAAACTGTTTTTT.

This clone showed up just once. The J gene is TRBJ1-2, the V gene TRBV10-1; D is unclear. The germline V gene has CDR1 WNHNN and CDR2 SYGVQD (reference sequence). V was pared by 3 bases and J by 2 bases, with 7 bases between. This CDR3 is 13 amino acids long. The CDR3 region has the DNA TGCGCCAGCAGTGATGGCGAGAACTATGGCTACACCTTC. Translated: CASSDGENYGYTF.

The chain combines TRBV18 with TRBJ2-3, with TRBD2 identical over 13 bases. Looked up from germline, CDR1 is KGHSH and CDR2 is LQKENI. The CDR3 is made up of 16 amino acids. Trimming cost V 6 bases and J 6 bases; bases outside gene matches: 9. As DNA, the CDR3 is TGTGCCAGCTCGAGAGGACTAGCGGGAGTATTGGATACGCAGTATTTT. Its translation is CASSRGLAGVLDTQYF.

CDR3 sequence: CASSYSGGADTQYF. CDR3 nucleotide sequence: TGTGCCAGCAGCTATAGCGGGGGGGCAGATACGCAGTATTTT. The V and J genes are TRBV7-2 and TRBJ2-3, with TRBD2 matching over 11 bases. The V and J ends lost 4 bases and 4 bases, in that order; junction bases with no gene match: 1. The CDR3 has 14 residues. Germline V gene sequence: CDR1 SGHTA, CDR2 FQGNSA. The full variable domain, with the rest looked up from reference TRBV7-2 and TRBJ2-3, is GAGVSQSPSNKVTEKGKDVELRCDPISGHTALYWYRQSLGQGLEFLIYFQGNSAPDKSGLPSDRFSAERTGGSVSTLTIQRTQQEDSAVYLCASSYSGGADTQYFGPGTRLTVL.

CDR3 residues: CASSYSRLLDSPLHF. The CDR3 bases are TGTGCCAGCAGTTACTCGAGGTTGTTGGATTCACCCCTCCACTTT. The chain carries TRBV6-5 and TRBJ1-6; D remains unclear. The germline gives CDR1 MNHEY, CDR2 SVGAGI. CDR3 size: 15 residues. The V and J ends lost 0 bases and 8 bases respectively, with 11 bases between them.

This clone has more than one count but fewer than ten. J is TRBJ2-5 and V is TRBV4-1; the match to TRBD2 covers 9 bases. CDR1 is MGHRA, CDR2 YSYEKL, per germline. There are 15 residues in the CDR3. The junction had 8 bases not matched to a gene; V was cut back by 4 bases and J by 5 bases. The CDR3 region has the DNA TGCGCCAGCAGCCCGGCGGGAGGGCCTTTGGAGACCCAGTACTTC. Its translation: CASSPAGGPLETQYF.

The V call is TRBV2, the J call TRBJ2-1; possibly TRBD2 for D (6 bases). Trimming stripped 4 bases from V and 8 bases from J, with 12 bases between. The CDR3 covers 13 residues. Germline CDR1 SNHLY, CDR2 FYNNEI. This CDR3 is CASSGVGDYEQFF. The CDR3 nucleotides read TGTGCCAGCAGTGGGGTGGGGGACTATGAGCAGTTCTTC. Variable domain in full (rest from reference TRBV2 and TRBJ2-1): EPEVTQTPSHQVTQMGQEVILRCVPISNHLYFYWYRQILGQKVEFLVSFYNNEISEKSEIFDDQFSVERPDGSNFTLKIRSTKLEDSAMYFCASSGVGDYEQFFGPGTRLTVL.

J is TRBJ1-6 and V is TRBV5-4; 10 bases are shared with TRBD1. J lost 10 bases, V lost 1 base, and 8 bases had no gene match. Germline CDR1 and CDR2: SGHNT and YYREEE (reference sequence). The CDR3 contains 16 residues. The CDR3 here is CASSLWDRDRGSPLHF. CDR3 nucleotides: TGTGCCAGCAGCTTGTGGGACCGGGACAGGGGCTCACCCCTCCACTTT. The entire variable domain, with the rest obtained from reference TRBV5-4 and TRBJ1-6, is as follows: ETGVTQSPTHLIKTRGQQVTLRCSSQSGHNTVSWYQQALGQGPQFIFQYYREEENGRGNFPPRFSGLQFPNYSSELNVNALELDDSALYLCASSLWDRDRGSPLHFGNGTRLTVT.

The gene calls are TRBV19 and TRBJ2-1; TRBD2 matches 11 bases. Losses at the gene ends were 4 bases for V and 7 bases for J; bases not matched to a gene: 6. The CDR3 has 15 residues. Germline lookup yields CDR1 LNHDA and CDR2 SQIVND (reference sequence). DNA of the CDR3: TGTGCCAGTAGTACTAGCGGGAGGTTGCGGAATGAGCAGTTCTTC. This codes for CASSTSGRLRNEQFF.

The V and J genes are TRBV19 and TRBJ1-2; 7 positions match TRBD1. The CDR3 consists of 17 residues. The trim removed 7 bases at V and 0 bases at J, leaving 14 bases unmatched. Per the germline V gene, CDR1 is LNHDA and CDR2 is SQIVND (reference sequence). CDR3 region: CASTEPTGALANYGYTF. In nucleotides, the CDR3 is TGTGCCAGTACCGAGCCAACAGGGGCGTTAGCTAACTATGGCTACACCTTC.

The rearrangement links TRBV7-2 to TRBJ1-2; 7 positions match TRBD1. V lost 1 base and J lost 6; bases outside the gene matches: 5. Germline V gives CDR1 SGHTA, CDR2 FQGNSA. The CDR3 spans 14 residues. The CDR3 DNA reads TGTGCCAGCAGCTTAGGGAGGGGGCAAGATGGCTACACCTTC. As protein: CASSLGRGQDGYTF. The full variable domain, completed using reference TRBV7-2 and TRBJ1-2, is GAGVSQSPSNKVTEKGKDVELRCDPISGHTALYWYRQSLGQGLEFLIYFQGNSAPDKSGLPSDRFSAERTGGSVSTLTIQRTQQEDSAVYLCASSLGRGQDGYTFGSGTRLTVV.

V usage is TRBV11-2 and J usage is TRBJ2-2; D is unclear. Trimming took off 5 bases at V and 0 bases at J, with 16 bases between the two ends. Per germline, CDR1 SGHAT and CDR2 FQNNGV. The CDR3 contains 17 residues. The CDR3 nucleotides are TGTGCCAGCAGCCTTCGACTGGTGGAAGCGAACACCGGGGAGCTGTTTTTT. The encoded protein is CASSLRLVEANTGELFF.

The chain carries TRBV4-1 and TRBJ1-1, with D unresolved. Between the trimmed V and J ends, which lost 2 bases and 1 base, there was a span of 8 bases. This CDR3 is 14 amino acids long. Germline assignment: CDR1 MGHRA and CDR2 YSYEKL. The CDR3 loop is CASSQMGRNTEAFF. The CDR3 bases are TGCGCCAGCAGCCAAATGGGAAGGAACACTGAAGCTTTCTTT.

The V and J genes are TRBV6-5 and TRBJ2-2, with 7 bases matching TRBD1. V lost 6 bases and J lost 3; bases outside the gene matches: 7. CDR3 length equals 15 residues. Germline V gene sequence: CDR1 MNHEY, CDR2 SVGAGI. The CDR3: CASRIEGADTGELFF. The DNA of the CDR3 is TGTGCCAGCAGGATCGAGGGGGCGGACACCGGGGAGCTGTTTTTT.

This clone was counted between two and nine times. The chain's CDR3 is CASSYSVNTEAFF. CDR3 DNA sequence: TGTGCCAGCAGCTATTCGGTGAACACTGAAGCTTTCTTT. This rearrangement joins TRBV21-1 to TRBJ1-1. TRBV21-1 is noted as a pseudogene. CDR3 size: 13 residues.